Sequencing of this TCR beta chain was carried out in a study of blood T cell repertoires in COVID-19. The CDR3 is 14 amino acids. V dropped 2 bases and J dropped 13; count of bases not matched to a gene: 7. Germline V gene data show CDR1 as MNHEY and CDR2 as SVGEGT. Libraries were prepared by immunoSEQ multiplex PCR; TCRdb keeps only in-frame clonotypes and omits some of them. This sample carries about 110,000 clones, over 65% of them seen once, and the ten largest clones take 18%. This clonotype originated in a woman aged 55-69 years with acute or convalescent COVID-19. Sequencing was carried out using peripheral blood. V gene TRBV6-2 or TRBV6-3 combines with J gene TRBJ2-1; the match to TRBD2 covers 11 bases. CDR3 amino acids: CASSYAVAGGPQFF. DNA of the CDR3: TGTGCCAGCAGTTACGCAGTAGCGGGAGGGCCTCAGTTCTTC.